This TCR beta chain was identified during a study of T cells in localized non-small cell lung cancer. Concerning this clone: As yet, its antigen is unknown.

The method was immunoSEQ multiplex PCR; TCRdb's version includes in-frame clones alone and lacks a portion of them. The table has about 52,000 clones, around 87% seen once; the top ten hold around 17%. Deletions cut 5 bases from V and 4 bases from J, with 15 bases between. Germline values: CDR1 LNHNV, CDR2 YYDKDF (reference sequence). There are 14 residues in the CDR3. Study outcomes and limitations: Measurement of T cell clonality placed uninvolved adjacent lung highest, above the level in tumor.

This TCR derives from a female donor with stage II lung adenocarcinoma. This chain joins TRBV15 and TRBJ2-7; D unclear. Specimen: PBMCs, collected before any cancer treatment. The CDR3 reads CATSPWSKKYEQYF. CDR3 sequence (DNA): TGTGCCACCAGCCCGTGGAGTAAGAAGTACGAGCAGTACTTC. The full variable domain, its missing parts supplied by reference TRBV15 and TRBJ2-7, is DAMVIQNPRYQVTQFGKPVTLSCSQTLNHNVMYWYQQKSSQAPKLLFHYYDKDFNNEADTPDNFQSRRPNTSFCFLDIRSPGLGDTAMYLCATSPWSKKYEQYFGPGTRLTVT.